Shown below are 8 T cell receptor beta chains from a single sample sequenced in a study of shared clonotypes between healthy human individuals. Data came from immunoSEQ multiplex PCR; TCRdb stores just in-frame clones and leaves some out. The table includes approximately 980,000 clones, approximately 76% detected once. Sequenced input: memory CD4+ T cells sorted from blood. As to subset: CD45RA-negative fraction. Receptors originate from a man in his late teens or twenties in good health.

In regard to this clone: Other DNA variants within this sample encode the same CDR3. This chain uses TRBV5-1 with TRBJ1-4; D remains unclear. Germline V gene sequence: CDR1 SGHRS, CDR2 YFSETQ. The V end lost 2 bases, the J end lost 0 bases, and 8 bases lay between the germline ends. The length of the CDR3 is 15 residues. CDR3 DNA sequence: TGCGCCAGCAGCTTAGGATCTGCAACTAATGAAAAACTGTTTTTT. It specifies CASSLGSATNEKLFF. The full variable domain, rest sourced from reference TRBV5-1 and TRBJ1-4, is KAGVTQTPRYLIKTRGQQVTLSCSPISGHRSVSWYQQTPGQGLQFLFEYFSETQRNKGNFPGRFSGRQFSNSRSEMNVSTLELGDSALYLCASSLGSATNEKLFFGSGTQLSVL.

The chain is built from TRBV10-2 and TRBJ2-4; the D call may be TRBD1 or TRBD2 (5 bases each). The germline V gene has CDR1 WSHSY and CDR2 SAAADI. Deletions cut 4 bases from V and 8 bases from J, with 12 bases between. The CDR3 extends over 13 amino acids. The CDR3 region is CASSVVGADIQYF. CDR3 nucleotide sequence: TGCGCCAGCAGTGTAGTCGGGGCGGACATTCAGTACTTC.

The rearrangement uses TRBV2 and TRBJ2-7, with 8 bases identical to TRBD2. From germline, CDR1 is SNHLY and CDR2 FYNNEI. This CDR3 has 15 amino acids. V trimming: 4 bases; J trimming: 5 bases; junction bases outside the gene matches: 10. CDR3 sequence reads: CASSVTAGGGHEQYF. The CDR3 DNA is TGTGCCAGCAGTGTCACGGCGGGAGGTGGCCACGAGCAGTACTTC. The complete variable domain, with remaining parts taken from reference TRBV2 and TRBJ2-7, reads EPEVTQTPSHQVTQMGQEVILRCVPISNHLYFYWYRQILGQKVEFLVSFYNNEISEKSEIFDDQFSVERPDGSNFTLKIRSTKLEDSAMYFCASSVTAGGGHEQYFGPGTRLTVT.

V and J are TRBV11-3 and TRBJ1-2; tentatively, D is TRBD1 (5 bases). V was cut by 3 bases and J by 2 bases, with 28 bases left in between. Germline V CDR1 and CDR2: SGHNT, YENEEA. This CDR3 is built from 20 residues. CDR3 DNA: TGTGCCAGCAGCTTGACGCGCCCGGGACTAGTTTTATACGGCAACTATGGCTACACCTTC. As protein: CASSLTRPGLVLYGNYGYTF.

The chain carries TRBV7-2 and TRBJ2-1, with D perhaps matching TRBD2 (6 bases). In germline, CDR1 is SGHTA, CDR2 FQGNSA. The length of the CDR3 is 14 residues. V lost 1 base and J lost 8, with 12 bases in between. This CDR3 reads CASSLEWEVDEQFF. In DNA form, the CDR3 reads TGTGCCAGCAGCTTAGAGTGGGAGGTGGATGAGCAGTTCTTC.

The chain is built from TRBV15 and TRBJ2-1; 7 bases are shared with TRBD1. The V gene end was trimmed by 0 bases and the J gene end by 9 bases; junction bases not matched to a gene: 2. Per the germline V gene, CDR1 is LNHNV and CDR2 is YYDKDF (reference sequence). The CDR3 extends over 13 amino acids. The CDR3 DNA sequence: TGTGCCACCAGCAGAGAGAGGGGGCTTGAGCAGTTCTTC. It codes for CATSRERGLEQFF. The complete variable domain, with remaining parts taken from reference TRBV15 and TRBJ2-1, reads DAMVIQNPRYQVTQFGKPVTLSCSQTLNHNVMYWYQQKSSQAPKLLFHYYDKDFNNEADTPDNFQSRRPNTSFCFLDIRSPGLGDTAMYLCATSRERGLEQFFGPGTRLTVL.

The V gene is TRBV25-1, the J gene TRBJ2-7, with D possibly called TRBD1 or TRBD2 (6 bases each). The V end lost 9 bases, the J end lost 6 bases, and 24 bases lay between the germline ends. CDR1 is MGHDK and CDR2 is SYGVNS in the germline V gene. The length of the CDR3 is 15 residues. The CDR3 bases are TGTGCCAGTCAAAAGGGGGGCCCGTCGGGCCGCGAGCAGTACTTC. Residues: CASQKGGPSGREQYF.

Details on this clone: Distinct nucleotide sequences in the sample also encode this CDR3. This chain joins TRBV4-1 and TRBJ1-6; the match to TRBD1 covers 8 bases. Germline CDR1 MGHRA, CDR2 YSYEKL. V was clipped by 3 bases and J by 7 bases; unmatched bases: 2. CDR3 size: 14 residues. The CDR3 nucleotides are TGCGCCAGCAGCCAGGACAGGGTCAATTCACCCCTCCACTTT. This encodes CASSQDRVNSPLHF.